This TCR beta chain was identified in a study of human T cells and chemical hapten exposure. Overall study context: Cases of alopecia areata, totalis or universalis occurred in a predominantly female patient group.

Each CDR3 protein is one row after TCRdb ran MiXCR on the RACE reads. The sample has around 360,000 distinct CDR3 sequences; about 6% are singletons. Trimming removed 7 bases at V and 1 base at J, with 11 bases between. In germline, CDR1 is SEHNR, CDR2 FQNEAQ (reference sequence). This CDR3 is 15 amino acids long. Time point indicated: patch test 2, 6 weeks after DPC sensitization. Described treatment: therapeutic diphenylcyclopropenone sensitization with weekly scalp DPC. It was from unfractionated whole blood that total RNA was extracted. The receptor's source is a young woman with alopecia areata. Some clones in this sample may be carry-over from other donors' samples. The sequences come from whole blood, collected in connection with sensitization to the hapten diphenylcyclopropenone (DPC). The chain is built from TRBV7-9 and TRBJ2-6; no clear D gene. Written as DNA, the CDR3 is TGTGCCAGCACCTTTGAGTTATCTGGGGCCAACGTCCTGACTTTC. It translates to CASTFELSGANVLTF.